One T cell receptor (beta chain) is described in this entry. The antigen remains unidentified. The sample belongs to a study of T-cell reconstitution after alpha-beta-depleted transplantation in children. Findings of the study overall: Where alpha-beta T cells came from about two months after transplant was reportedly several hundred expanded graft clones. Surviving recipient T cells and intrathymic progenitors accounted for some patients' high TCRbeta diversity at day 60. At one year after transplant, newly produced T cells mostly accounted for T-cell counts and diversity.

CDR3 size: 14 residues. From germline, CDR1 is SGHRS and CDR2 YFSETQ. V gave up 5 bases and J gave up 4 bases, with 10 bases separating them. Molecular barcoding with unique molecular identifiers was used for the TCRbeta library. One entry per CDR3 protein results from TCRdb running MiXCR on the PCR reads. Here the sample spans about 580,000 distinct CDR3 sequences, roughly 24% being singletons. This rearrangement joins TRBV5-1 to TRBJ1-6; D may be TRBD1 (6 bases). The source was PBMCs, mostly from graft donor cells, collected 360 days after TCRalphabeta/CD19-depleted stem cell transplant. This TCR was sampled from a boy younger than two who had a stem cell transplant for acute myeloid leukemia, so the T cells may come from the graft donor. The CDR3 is CASSVDSYNSPLHF. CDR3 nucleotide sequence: TGCGCCAGCAGTGTGGACAGTTATAATTCACCCCTCCACTTT. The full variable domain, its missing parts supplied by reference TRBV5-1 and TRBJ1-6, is KAGVTQTPRYLIKTRGQQVTLSCSPISGHRSVSWYQQTPGQGLQFLFEYFSETQRNKGNFPGRFSGRQFSNSRSEMNVSTLELGDSALYLCASSVDSYNSPLHFGNGTRLTVT.